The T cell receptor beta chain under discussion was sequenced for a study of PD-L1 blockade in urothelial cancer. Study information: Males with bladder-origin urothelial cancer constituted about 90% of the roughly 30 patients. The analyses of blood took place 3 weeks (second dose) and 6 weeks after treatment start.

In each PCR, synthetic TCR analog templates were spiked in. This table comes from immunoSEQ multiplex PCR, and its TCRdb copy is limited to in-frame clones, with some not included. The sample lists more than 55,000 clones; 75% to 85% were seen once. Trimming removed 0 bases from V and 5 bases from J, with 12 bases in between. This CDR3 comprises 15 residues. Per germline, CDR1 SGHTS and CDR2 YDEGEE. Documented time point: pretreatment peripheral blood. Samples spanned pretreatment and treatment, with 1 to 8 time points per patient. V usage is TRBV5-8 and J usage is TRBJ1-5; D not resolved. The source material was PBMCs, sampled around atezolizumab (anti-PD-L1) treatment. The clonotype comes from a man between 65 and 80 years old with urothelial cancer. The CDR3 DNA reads TGTGCCAGCAGCTTGGCCCTAGGTCGGGATCAGCCCCAGCATTTT. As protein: CASSLALGRDQPQHF.